The clone carrying this T cell receptor beta chain turned up a few times. No antigen is known for it. TCRdb independently ran MiXCR on the reads; one entry per CDR3 protein. Of approximately 300,000 distinct CDR3 sequences listed, 25% to 30% were seen once; the top ten hold 20%. This CDR3 spans 15 amino acids. Germline V lookup: CDR1 SEHNR, CDR2 FQNEAQ (reference sequence). V shed 6 bases and J 8 bases; nucleotides not matched to a gene: 10. The record originates from a study of T cell repertoires in cytomegalovirus infection. The source was cultured PBMCs, collected from culture after CMV antigen stimulation. This receptor was identified in a human donor in good health (CMV status not recorded). Some clones in this sample may be carry-over from other donors' samples. The chain carries TRBV7-9 and TRBJ1-4, with 9 positions matching TRBD1. CDR3 protein: CASSSPGQGTEKLFF. The CDR3 nucleotides are TGTGCCAGCAGTTCACCGGGACAGGGAACCGAAAAACTGTTTTTT. The full variable domain, in which reference TRBV7-9 and TRBJ1-4 provide the parts outside the CDR3, is DTGVSQNPRHKITKRGQNVTFRCDPISEHNRLYWYRQTLGQGPEFLTYFQNEAQLEKSRLLSDRFSAERPKGSFSTLEIQRTEQGDSAMYLCASSSPGQGTEKLFFGSGTQLSVL.